Listed below are T cell receptor beta chains from one sample, sequenced in a study of blood T cell repertoires in COVID-19. The data were produced by immunoSEQ multiplex PCR, yet TCRdb's version contains in-frame clones alone and is incomplete. This repertoire shows 300,000 to 400,000 clones, over 70% found once; its top ten account for nearly 6.5%. Sequenced input: peripheral blood. The receptors were sampled from a woman between 45 and 60 years old with COVID-19, enrolled during active disease. CDR3s include the opening cysteine and the closing phenylalanine or tryptophan. Each record gives: D gene, J gene, clone size, V gene, CDR3 protein, CDR3 DNA. The D gene is left open where the match is weak. Size is omitted from some rows. Given values are once, few, many or a class for expanded clones.

TRBD1 | TRBJ1-2 | - | TRBV30 | CAWTLPQDRAGYTF | TGTGCCTGGACCCTTCCCCAGGACAGGGCTGGCTACACCTTC
TRBD1 | TRBJ2-7 | - | TRBV4-2 | CASSQGQGGPYEQYF | TGTGCCAGCAGCCAAGGACAGGGTGGGCCCTACGAGCAGTACTTC
TRBD1 | TRBJ2-2 | - | TRBV7-2 | CASSSRLGTGTGELFF | TGTGCCAGCAGCTCCCGATTGGGGACAGGGACCGGGGAGCTGTTTTTT
- | TRBJ2-7 | - | TRBV30 | CAWVSRAYEQYF | TGTGCCTGGGTTTCTAGAGCCTACGAGCAGTACTTC
- | TRBJ2-1 | - | TRBV6-5 | CASSPNGYNEQFF | TGTGCCAGCAGTCCAAACGGGTACAATGAGCAGTTCTTC
TRBD1 | TRBJ1-6 | - | TRBV27 | CASSLSQGASSYNSPLHF | TGTGCCAGCAGTTTATCCCAGGGGGCGAGCTCCTATAATTCACCCCTCCACTTT
TRBD1 | TRBJ2-3 | - | TRBV7-9 | CASSFRDRGVDTQYF | TGTGCCAGCAGCTTCCGGGACAGGGGCGTAGATACGCAGTATTTT
- | TRBJ1-3 | - | TRBV7-8 | CASSLAGTGNTIYF | TGTGCCAGCAGCTTAGCAGGGACAGGAAACACCATATATTTT
TRBD2 | TRBJ2-1 | - | TRBV10-3 | CAIMAGAYNEQFF | TGTGCCATCATGGCGGGAGCCTACAATGAGCAGTTCTTC
TRBD1 | TRBJ1-2 | few | TRBV3-1/TRBV3-2 | CASSRQQGAANYGYTF | TGTGCCAGCAGCCGCCAACAGGGGGCGGCTAACTATGGCTACACCTTC
TRBD1 | TRBJ2-5 | - | TRBV12-3/TRBV12-4 | CASSYVQGETQYF | TGTGCCAGCAGTTACGTACAGGGGGAGACCCAGTACTTC
TRBD2 | TRBJ2-7 | - | TRBV5-4 | CASSSGLAGAYEQYF | TGTGCCAGCAGCTCTGGACTAGCGGGAGCGTACGAGCAGTACTTC
- | TRBJ1-6 | few | TRBV30 | CAWQQFNNSPLHF | TGTGCCTGGCAACAGTTTAATAATTCACCCCTCCACTTT